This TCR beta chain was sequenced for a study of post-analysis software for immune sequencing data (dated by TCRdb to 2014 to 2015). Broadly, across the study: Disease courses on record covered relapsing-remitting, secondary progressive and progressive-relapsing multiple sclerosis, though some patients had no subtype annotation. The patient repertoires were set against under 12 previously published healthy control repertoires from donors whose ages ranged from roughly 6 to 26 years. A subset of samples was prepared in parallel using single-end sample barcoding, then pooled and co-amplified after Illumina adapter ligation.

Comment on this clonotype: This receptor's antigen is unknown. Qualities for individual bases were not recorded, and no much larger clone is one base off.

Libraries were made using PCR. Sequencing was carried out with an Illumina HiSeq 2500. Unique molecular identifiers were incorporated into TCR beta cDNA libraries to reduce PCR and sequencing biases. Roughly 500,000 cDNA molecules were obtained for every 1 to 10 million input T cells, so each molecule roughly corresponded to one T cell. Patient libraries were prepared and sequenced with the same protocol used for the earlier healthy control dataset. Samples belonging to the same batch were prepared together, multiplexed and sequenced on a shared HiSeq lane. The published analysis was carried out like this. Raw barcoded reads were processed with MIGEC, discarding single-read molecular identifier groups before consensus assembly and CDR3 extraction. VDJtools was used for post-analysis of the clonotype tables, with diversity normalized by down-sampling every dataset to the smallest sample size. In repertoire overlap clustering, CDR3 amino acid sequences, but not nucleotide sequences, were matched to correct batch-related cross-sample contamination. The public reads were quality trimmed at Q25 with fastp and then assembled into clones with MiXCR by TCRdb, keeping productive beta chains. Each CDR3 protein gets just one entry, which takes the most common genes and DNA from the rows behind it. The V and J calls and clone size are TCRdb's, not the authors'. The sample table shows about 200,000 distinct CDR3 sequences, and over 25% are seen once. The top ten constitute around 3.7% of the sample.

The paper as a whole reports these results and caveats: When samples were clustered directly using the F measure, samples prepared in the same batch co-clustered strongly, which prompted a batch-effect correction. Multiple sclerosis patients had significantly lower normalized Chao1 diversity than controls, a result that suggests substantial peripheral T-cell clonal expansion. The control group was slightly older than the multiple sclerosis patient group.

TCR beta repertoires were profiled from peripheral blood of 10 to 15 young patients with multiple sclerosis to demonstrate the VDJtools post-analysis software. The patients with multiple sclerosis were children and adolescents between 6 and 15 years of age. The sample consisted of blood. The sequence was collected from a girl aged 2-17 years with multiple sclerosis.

At the DNA level, the sequence is TGTGCCAGCAGCTTTGCCGAGACAGGGGCCAACTATGGCTACACCTTC. This is translated as CASSFAETGANYGYTF. The V and J genes are TRBV11-2 and TRBJ1-2; 8 nucleotides in the junction match TRBD1. From a lookup of the germline V gene, CDR1 and CDR2 are SGHAT and FQNNGV. From V the trimming removes 3 bases and from J it removes 2 bases, while the gene matches leave 8 bases of the junction unaccounted for. Its CDR3 holds 16 amino acids, cysteine through phenylalanine. Just CDR3 DNA is preserved here, 48 bases in frame from base 1. With the portions outside the CDR3 filled from the reference TRBV11-2 and TRBJ1-2 genes, the complete variable region becomes EAGVAQSPRYKIIEKRQSVAFWCNPISGHATLYWYQQILGQGPKLLIQFQNNGVVDDSQLPKDRFSAERLKGVDSTLKIQPAKLEDSAVYLCASSFAETGANYGYTFGSGTRLTVV.